A selection of T cell receptor beta chains follows, all from one sample in a study of blood T cell repertoires in COVID-19. TCRdb's copy holds only in-frame clones and misses some; the assay was immunoSEQ multiplex PCR. The data contain 200,000 to 250,000 clones, 85% to 90% of them seen just once; the ten biggest clones take up roughly 1.6%. Sequenced: PBMCs or T cells enriched from blood (not recorded which). The receptors originated from a woman between 50 and 59 years old who had recovered from COVID-19. Each CDR3 is given with its conserved first and last residue. D genes are given only for firm matches. Clone size appears in some rows only: once, few, many, or a class for an expanded clone.

>TRBD2|TRBV6-5|-|TRBJ2-3
CASKTGGGDTQYF
TGTGCCAGCAAAACGGGAGGCGGCGATACGCAGTATTTT
>-|TRBV28|-|TRBJ1-1
CASSLGGLMNTEAFF
TGTGCCAGCAGTTTAGGGGGCTTGATGAACACTGAAGCTTTCTTT
>-|TRBV27|-|TRBJ2-7
CASSSQGDEQYF
TGTGCCAGCAGTTCCCAGGGTGACGAGCAGTACTTC
>-|TRBV28|-|TRBJ2-7
CASRPPPDSSYEQYF
TGTGCCAGCAGGCCCCCCCCCGACAGCTCCTACGAGCAGTACTTC
>TRBD2|TRBV28|-|TRBJ2-5
CASRKPSAGGFQETQYF
TGTGCCAGCAGAAAACCTTCAGCGGGAGGGTTCCAAGAGACCCAGTACTTC
>-|TRBV2|-|TRBJ1-6
CASVPGGAARGGNSPLHF
TGTGCCAGCGTTCCCGGCGGGGCAGCGAGGGGCGGTAATTCACCCCTCCACTTT
>TRBD2|TRBV9|-|TRBJ2-1
CASSGGGPGSDNEQFF
TGTGCCAGCAGCGGGGGGGGACCTGGCTCGGACAATGAGCAGTTCTTC
>TRBD2|TRBV4-1|-|TRBJ2-3
CASSQLAGQIPDTQYF
TGCGCCAGCAGCCAACTAGCGGGTCAAATCCCAGATACGCAGTATTTT
>TRBD1|TRBV6-5|once|TRBJ1-6
CASSSRQGASPLHF
TGTGCCAGCAGTTCCCGACAGGGTGCTTCACCCCTCCACTTT
>-|TRBV28|-|TRBJ2-1
CSGSYNEQFF
TGTAGCGGCTCCTACAATGAGCAGTTCTTC
>TRBD1|TRBV18|-|TRBJ2-3
CASSDRVSTDTQYF
TGTGCCAGCTCCGACAGGGTCAGCACAGATACGCAGTATTTT
>-|TRBV2|-|TRBJ2-3
CASSAQASTDTQYF
TGTGCCAGCAGTGCGCAGGCGAGCACAGATACGCAGTATTTT
>-|TRBV7-2|-|TRBJ1-1
CAITRSQRGTEAFF
TGTGCCATTACCCGGTCGCAGAGAGGTACTGAAGCTTTCTTT
>TRBD2|TRBV6-5|-|TRBJ2-7
CASSYSWLAGVEQYF
TGTGCCAGCAGTTACTCTTGGCTAGCGGGAGTCGAGCAGTACTTC
>TRBD1|TRBV18|-|TRBJ1-2
CASSPPQGERDGYTF
TGTGCCAGCTCACCCCCACAGGGGGAAAGGGATGGCTACACCTTC
>TRBD2|TRBV19|-|TRBJ2-5
CASSMGVTSVQETQYF
TGTGCCAGTAGTATGGGGGTGACTAGCGTACAAGAGACCCAGTACTTC
>-|TRBV5-8|-|TRBJ2-1
CASTPVSSYNEQFF
TGTGCCAGCACCCCGGTGAGCTCCTACAATGAGCAGTTCTTC
>-|TRBV11-3|-|TRBJ1-2
CASSLVQGPGVSDYGYTF
TGTGCCAGCAGCTTAGTACAGGGACCCGGGGTAAGTGACTATGGCTACACCTTC
>-|TRBV5-1|-|TRBJ1-2
CASSQSGDLNYGYTF
TGCGCCAGCAGCCAATCGGGGGACCTTAACTATGGCTACACCTTC
>-|TRBV27|-|TRBJ1-4
CASSTLGGANEKLFF
TGTGCCAGCAGTACCCTCGGGGGGGCTAATGAAAAACTGTTTTTT
>-|TRBV7-9|-|TRBJ2-7
CASSRTPVPEQYF
TGTGCCAGCAGCCGGACACCGGTCCCCGAGCAGTACTTC
>-|TRBV18|-|TRBJ1-1
CASSPGARYGTEAFF
TGTGCCAGCTCACCGGGGGCGCGTTATGGTACTGAAGCTTTCTTT
>-|TRBV5-4|-|TRBJ2-5
CASSLGRGNQETQYF
TGTGCCAGCAGCTTGGGTAGGGGAAACCAAGAGACCCAGTACTTC
>-|TRBV7-2|-|TRBJ1-5
CASSPLGGFSNQPQHF
TGTGCCAGCAGCCCGCTCGGGGGGTTTAGCAATCAGCCCCAGCATTTT
>-|TRBV4-1|-|TRBJ2-1
CASSQLTIGSGNEQFF
TGCGCCAGCAGCCAACTGACTATCGGCTCGGGCAATGAGCAGTTCTTC
>TRBD2|TRBV3-1/TRBV3-2|-|TRBJ2-1
CASSRTSGRSNEQFF
TGTGCCAGCAGCCGGACTAGCGGGAGATCCAATGAGCAGTTCTTC
>TRBD2|TRBV27|-|TRBJ2-1
CASNKLAGGLDEQFF
TGTGCCAGCAACAAACTAGCGGGAGGACTAGATGAGCAGTTCTTC
>TRBD1|TRBV2|-|TRBJ1-1
CASSRTGQSNTEAFF
TGTGCCAGCAGTAGAACGGGACAGTCGAACACTGAAGCTTTCTTT
>-|TRBV5-4|-|TRBJ2-2
CASSLRSGRGGRGAVF
TGTGCCAGCAGCTTGCGGAGCGGGAGAGGGGGCCGGGGAGCTGTTTTT
>TRBD2|TRBV3-1/TRBV3-2|-|TRBJ2-5
CASSQDLTSGPQETQYF
TGTGCCAGCAGCCAAGATTTGACTAGCGGGCCGCAAGAGACCCAGTACTTC
>TRBD2|TRBV5-4|-|TRBJ2-1
CASSQPYGDYSYNEQFF
TGTGCCAGCAGCCAACCCTACGGGGACTACTCCTACAATGAGCAGTTCTTC
>-|TRBV5-4|-|TRBJ1-1
CASSAPPSGPDTEAFF
TGTGCCAGCAGCGCCCCCCCCTCAGGGCCGGACACTGAAGCTTTCTTT
>TRBD1|TRBV2|-|TRBJ1-1
CASSAFGTGNTEAFF
TGTGCCAGCAGCGCCTTCGGGACAGGGAACACTGAAGCTTTCTTT
>TRBD1|TRBV27|-|TRBJ1-4
CASSRRGQYNEKLFF
TGTGCCAGCAGCCGCAGGGGACAGTATAATGAAAAACTGTTTTTT
>TRBD1|TRBV28|-|TRBJ2-5
CASSPIQGVQETQYF
TGTGCCAGCAGTCCCATACAGGGGGTCCAAGAGACCCAGTACTTC
>-|TRBV14|-|TRBJ2-7
CASSQHYEQYF
TGTGCCAGCAGCCAACATTACGAGCAGTACTTC
>-|TRBV7-6|-|TRBJ1-3
CASSLTLAGSGNTIYF
TGTGCCAGCAGCTTAACACTCGCGGGCTCTGGAAACACCATATATTTT
>-|TRBV9|-|TRBJ1-1
CASSVVSGDTEAFF
TGTGCCAGCAGCGTAGTCTCAGGGGACACTGAAGCTTTCTTT
>TRBD2|TRBV3-1/TRBV3-2|-|TRBJ2-7
CASSQSPSGTPYEQYF
TGTGCCAGCAGCCAGAGCCCTAGCGGGACACCCTACGAGCAGTACTTC
>-|TRBV2|-|TRBJ1-3
CASSGWADPINSGNTIYF
TGTGCCAGCAGTGGTTGGGCAGATCCGATCAATTCTGGAAACACCATATATTTT
>TRBD2|TRBV9|-|TRBJ2-5
CASNVGRGYQETQYF
TGTGCCAGCAACGTAGGGCGGGGGTACCAAGAGACCCAGTACTTC
>TRBD1|TRBV7-8|-|TRBJ1-2
CASSLGDRGRGYTF
TGTGCCAGCAGCTTAGGGGACAGGGGGCGCGGCTACACCTTC
>-|TRBV27|few|TRBJ1-3
CASSFGGVGNTIYF
TGTGCCAGCAGTTTTGGGGGGGTTGGAAACACCATATATTTT
>-|TRBV24-1|-|TRBJ2-3
CATGSGTDTQYF
TGTGCCACCGGCTCAGGCACAGATACGCAGTATTTT
>TRBD1|TRBV7-6|-|TRBJ1-4
CASSLVSYGQGADLLFF
TGTGCCAGCAGCTTAGTTAGTTACGGACAGGGAGCCGACTTGCTGTTTTTT
>-|TRBV23-1|many|TRBJ1-2
CASSGRGGTEGNYGYTF
TGCGCCAGCAGTGGGAGGGGAGGGACCGAAGGAAACTATGGCTACACCTTC
>TRBD1|TRBV4-3|-|TRBJ1-4
CASSQEGTGSADEKLFF
TGCGCCAGCAGCCAAGAAGGGACAGGGTCCGCTGATGAAAAACTGTTTTTT
>TRBD1|TRBV6-5|-|TRBJ1-2
CASSYQTGLGYGYTF
TGTGCCAGCAGTTACCAGACAGGGTTAGGCTATGGCTACACCTTC
>TRBD1|TRBV3-1/TRBV3-2|-|TRBJ1-3
CASSQDTGDSSGNTIYF
TGTGCCAGCAGCCAAGACACGGGGGACAGCTCTGGAAACACCATATATTTT
>TRBD1|TRBV6-5|-|TRBJ1-1
CASRDRDTEAFF
TGTGCCAGTCGGGACAGGGACACTGAAGCTTTCTTT
>-|TRBV11-3|-|TRBJ2-3
CANSLGGTATDTQYF
TGTGCCAACAGCTTAGGAGGGACAGCAACAGATACGCAGTATTTT
>-|TRBV4-3|-|TRBJ1-6
CASSQSTGYNSPLHF
TGCGCCAGCAGCCAGTCGACAGGCTACAATTCACCCCTCCACTTT
>TRBD1|TRBV28|-|TRBJ1-4
CASSQTGVEKLFF
TGTGCCAGCAGTCAAACAGGGGTTGAAAAACTGTTTTTT